This T cell receptor beta chain emerged from a study of T cells after yellow fever vaccination. Overall study findings and caveats: Most clones from primary vaccination were detected again post-booster (96% CD4, around 90% CD8).

This CDR3 contains 13 residues. The V gene's germline CDR1 is DFQATT and CDR2 SNEGSKA (reference sequence). V shed 6 bases and J shed 3 bases, with 15 bases lying between them. Details on this clonotype: Antigen: not known.

Using its own MiXCR run on the 5' RACE reads, TCRdb lists one record per CDR3 protein. The sample contains almost 600,000 distinct CDR3 sequences, approximately 13% of which appear only once. The chain joins TRBV20-1 to TRBJ2-7; either TRBD1 or TRBD2 may fit D (5 bases each). The TCR comes from a man aged 30-40 years who received the YFV17D yellow fever vaccine. The material was PBMCs, obtained on the day of the yellow fever booster vaccination. The CDR3 sequence: CSAPIGTVYEQYF. DNA of the CDR3: TGCAGTGCACCTATCGGGACGGTCTACGAGCAGTACTTC.